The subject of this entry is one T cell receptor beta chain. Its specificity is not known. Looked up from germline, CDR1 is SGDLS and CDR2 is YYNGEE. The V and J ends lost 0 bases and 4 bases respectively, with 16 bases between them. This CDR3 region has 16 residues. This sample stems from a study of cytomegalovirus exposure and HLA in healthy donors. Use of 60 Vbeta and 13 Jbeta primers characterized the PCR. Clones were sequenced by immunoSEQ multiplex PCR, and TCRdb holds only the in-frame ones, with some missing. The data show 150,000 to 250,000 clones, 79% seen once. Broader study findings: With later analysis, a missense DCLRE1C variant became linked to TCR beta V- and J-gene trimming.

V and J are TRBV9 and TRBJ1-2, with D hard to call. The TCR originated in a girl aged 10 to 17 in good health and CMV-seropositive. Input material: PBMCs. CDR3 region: CASSVASQEVGYGYTF. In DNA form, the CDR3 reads TGTGCCAGCAGCGTAGCTTCCCAGGAGGTTGGCTATGGCTACACCTTC.